This T cell receptor beta chain was captured by sequencing in a study of T-cell memory formation after mild COVID-19. Across the study: Across donors, TCR clusters were largely donor specific.

TCRalpha and TCRbeta libraries used 5'RACE with constant-segment primers and UMIs. TCRdb ran MiXCR on the 5' RACE reads and lists one entry per CDR3 protein. This table holds 270,000 or so distinct CDR3 sequences, over 15% found once. The CDR3 has 15 amino acids. Germline CDR1 is SNHLY and CDR2 is FYNNEI. V lost 7 bases and J lost 1, with 14 bases in between. Specimen: PBMCs or a T cell subset sorted from them (not recorded which). The chain employs TRBV2 and TRBJ1-3; D remains unclear. The TCR originated in a man between 18 and 29 years old who had mild COVID-19 (a few samples of this study predate the infection). Cell type and time point are not known. The CDR3 loop reads CASMASLNSGNTIYF. The CDR3 DNA is TGTGCCAGCATGGCGTCGTTGAATTCTGGAAACACCATATATTTT.